A selection of T cell receptor beta chains follows, all from one sample in a study of cytomegalovirus exposure and HLA in healthy donors. Method: immunoSEQ multiplex PCR; TCRdb's copy keeps in-frame clones and lacks some. The sample lists 250,000 to 300,000 clones; about 86% were seen once. The sample comprised PBMCs. The receptors originated from a woman under 30 in good health and CMV-seronegative. Both conserved end residues are part of each CDR3. D genes are given only for firm matches.

d_call v_call cdr3_aa
. TRBV1 CTSSRLAGGAPGELFF
. TRBV6-5 CASSYFGDMNTEAFF
TRBD1 TRBV27 CASSWTGDNQPQHF
. TRBV15 CATSRVGGVYEQYF
. TRBV30 CAWGEVIEQYF
. TRBV18 CASSLVSYNSPLHF
TRBD1 TRBV6-1 CASTLGTGIQETQYF
. TRBV2 CASRPLTGSPYNEQFF
TRBD1 TRBV28 CASSQTGTGPGEQFF
. TRBV5-1 CASSLLSGGLYEQYF
TRBD2 TRBV27 CASSWRGSYEQYF
TRBD2 TRBV6-4 CASSDWPSGRADTQYF
. TRBV10-3 CAISEAQGYEQYF
TRBD1 TRBV18 CASSPPGQGAHEQYF
TRBD2 TRBV7-9 CASSPPFSGTSGSYNEQFF
. TRBV4-1 CASSQDMTGFSTDTQYF
TRBD1 TRBV2 CASSLGTGGVTEAFF
TRBD1 TRBV5-1 CASSLGTGGAYEQYF
TRBD1 TRBV7-3 CASSIDRANSPLHF
. TRBV5-6 CASSLQEGTEAFF
TRBD1 TRBV6-5 CASRGTAKNIQYF
TRBD1 TRBV5-6 CASSGQGGGYTF
. TRBV14 CASSQDPTSTNEQFF
. TRBV30 CAWSASVAGRETQYF
TRBD1 TRBV11-2 CASSLEIQGAYYGYTF
. TRBV2 CASSEYRGPSSYEQYF
TRBD2 TRBV6-5 CASSYERGGETQYF
TRBD1 TRBV6-5 CASTPGGKNEQYF
. TRBV4-1 CASSLTKSGGEQYF
TRBD1 TRBV5-1 CASSLTGEDEKLFF
TRBD2 TRBV4-1 CASSQDRGGLRAQYF
. TRBV6-5 CASSRQDYEQYF
TRBD2 TRBV5-1 CASSLTSGPFTGEQFF
. TRBV11-3 CASSLGGRRNTEAFF
. TRBV6-6 CASSYSRQNLNYGYTF
. TRBV9 CASSVGVLGGNQPQHF
TRBD1 TRBV6-5 CASRDPGQGSYGYTF
TRBD1 TRBV6-5 CASSLDRDYNEQFF
. TRBV4-1 CASSLQWGDVYNEQFF
. TRBV7-3 CASSLHRDSPLHF
. TRBV9 CASRDSVNYGYTF
TRBD2 TRBV27 CATWLAGSVDEQFF
. TRBV2 CASSVGRVDQPQHF
TRBD2 TRBV11-3 CASSPTGGPKENEQFF
. TRBV9 CASSVLVNEQFF
TRBD2 TRBV10-1 CASSDASGIYEQYF
TRBD1 TRBV6-5 CASSRTGLAGNTIYF